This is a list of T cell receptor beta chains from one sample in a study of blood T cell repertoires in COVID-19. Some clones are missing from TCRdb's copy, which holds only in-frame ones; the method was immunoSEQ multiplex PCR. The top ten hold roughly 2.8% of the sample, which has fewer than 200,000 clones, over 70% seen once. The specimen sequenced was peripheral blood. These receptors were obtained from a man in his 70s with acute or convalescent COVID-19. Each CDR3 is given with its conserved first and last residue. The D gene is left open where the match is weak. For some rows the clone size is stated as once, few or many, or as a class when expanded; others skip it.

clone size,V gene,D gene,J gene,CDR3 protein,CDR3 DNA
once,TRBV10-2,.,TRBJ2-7,CASSPEQVVFF,TGCGCCAGCAGCCCCGAACAGGTCGTCTTTTTC
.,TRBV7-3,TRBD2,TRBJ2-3,CASSLLAASTDTQYF,TGTGCCAGCAGCTTACTAGCGGCTAGCACAGATACGCAGTATTTT
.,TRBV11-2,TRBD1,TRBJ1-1,CASSRQGNTEAFF,TGTGCCAGCAGCAGACAGGGGAACACTGAAGCTTTCTTT
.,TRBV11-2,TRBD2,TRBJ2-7,CASSPGLAEYYEQYF,TGTGCCAGCAGCCCGGGACTAGCGGAATACTACGAGCAGTACTTC
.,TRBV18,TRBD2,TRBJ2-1,CASSLGRRGTYNEQFF,TGTGCCAGCTCATTAGGGCGGCGGGGGACCTACAATGAGCAGTTCTTC
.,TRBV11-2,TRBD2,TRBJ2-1,CASSLGLAGGEQFF,TGTGCCAGCAGCTTAGGACTAGCGGGAGGGGAGCAGTTCTTC
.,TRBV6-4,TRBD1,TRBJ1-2,CASRNLYRDSEIRRGYTF,TGTGCCAGCAGAAATCTTTACCGGGACAGTGAAATTCGTCGGGGCTACACCTTC
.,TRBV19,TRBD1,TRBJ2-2,CASSMTGVAGELFF,TGTGCCAGTAGTATGACAGGGGTGGCCGGGGAGCTGTTTTTT
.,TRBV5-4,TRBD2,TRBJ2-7,CASPRGAGGLYPTGQYF,TGTGCCAGCCCCCGGGGTGCGGGAGGGCTCTACCCAACCGGGCAGTACTTC
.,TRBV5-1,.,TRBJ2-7,CASSSDGQSYEQYF,TGCGCCAGCAGCTCGGACGGACAGTCCTACGAGCAGTACTTC
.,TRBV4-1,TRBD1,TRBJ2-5,CASSQVQGVKTQYF,TGCGCCAGCAGCCAAGTACAGGGGGTAAAGACCCAGTACTTC
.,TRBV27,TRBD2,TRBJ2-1,CASSLVYTGGAPRNEQFF,TGTGCCAGCAGTTTAGTGTATACGGGGGGGGCGCCGCGCAATGAGCAGTTCTTC
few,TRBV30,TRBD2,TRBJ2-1,CAWSNFGTSGYNEQFF,TGTGCCTGGAGTAACTTCGGGACTAGCGGCTACAATGAGCAGTTCTTC
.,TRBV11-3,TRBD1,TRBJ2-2,CASSSRTGDTWPGELFF,TGTGCCAGCAGCTCCCGGACAGGGGATACGTGGCCCGGGGAGCTGTTTTTT
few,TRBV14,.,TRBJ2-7,CASSQGGPEQYF,TGTGCCAGCAGCCAAGGGGGGCCCGAGCAGTACTTC
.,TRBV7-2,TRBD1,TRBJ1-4,CASSQADRVVDEKLFF,TGTGCCAGCAGCCAAGCCGACAGGGTTGTGGATGAAAAACTGTTTTTT
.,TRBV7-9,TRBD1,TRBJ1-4,CASSPGTAEDEKLFF,TGTGCCAGCAGCCCAGGGACAGCCGAAGATGAAAAACTGTTTTTT
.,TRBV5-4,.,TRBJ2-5,CASSLRWGVETQYF,TGTGCCAGCAGCTTGCGTTGGGGGGTAGAGACCCAGTACTTC
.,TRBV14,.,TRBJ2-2,CASSQSPLGELFF,TGTGCCAGCAGCCAAAGTCCCCTAGGGGAGCTGTTTTTT
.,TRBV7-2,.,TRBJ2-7,CASSLRQSSYEQYF,TGTGCCAGCAGCTTACGACAGTCCTCCTACGAGCAGTACTTC
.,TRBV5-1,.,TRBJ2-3,CASSLISPTDTQYF,TGCGCCAGCAGCTTGATCTCCCCGACAGATACGCAGTATTTT
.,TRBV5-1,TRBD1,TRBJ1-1,CASGTGATNTEAFF,TGCGCCAGCGGGACAGGGGCGACGAACACTGAAGCTTTCTTT
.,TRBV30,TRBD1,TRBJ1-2,CAWRIERDRGHDTF,TGTGCCTGGAGAATAGAGAGGGACAGGGGTCATGACACCTTC
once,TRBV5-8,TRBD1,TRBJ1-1,CASSFWTGGYTEAFF,TGTGCCAGCAGCTTTTGGACAGGGGGGTACACTGAAGCTTTCTTT
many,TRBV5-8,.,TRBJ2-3,CASSTGQVITDTQYF,TGTGCCAGCAGCACGGGACAAGTTATCACAGATACGCAGTATTTT
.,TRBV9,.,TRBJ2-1,CASSVVLEGGPNEQFF,TGTGCCAGCAGCGTAGTTCTAGAGGGTGGGCCAAATGAGCAGTTCTTC
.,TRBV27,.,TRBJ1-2,CASSLGEGLGYGYTF,TGTGCCAGCAGTTTAGGGGAGGGCTTGGGTTATGGCTACACCTTC
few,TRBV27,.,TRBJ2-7,CASSLRPGLYEQYF,TGTGCCAGCAGTTTACGTCCAGGATTATACGAGCAGTACTTC
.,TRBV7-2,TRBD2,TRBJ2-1,CASKLAGGDEQFF,TGTGCCAGCAAGCTAGCGGGAGGGGATGAGCAGTTCTTC
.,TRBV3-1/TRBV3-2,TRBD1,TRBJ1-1,CASSQDNRGGTEAFF,TGTGCCAGCAGCCAAGATAACAGGGGAGGAACTGAAGCTTTCTTT
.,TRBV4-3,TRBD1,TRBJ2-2,CASSQDDRVPGELFF,TGCGCCAGCAGCCAAGATGACAGGGTTCCCGGGGAGCTGTTTTTT
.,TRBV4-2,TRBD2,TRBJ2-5,CASSQDGRVEETQYF,TGTGCCAGCAGCCAGGACGGGAGGGTGGAAGAGACCCAGTACTTC
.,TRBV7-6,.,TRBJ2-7,CASSLAGADSYEQYF,TGTGCCAGCAGCTTAGCGGGAGCCGACTCCTACGAGCAGTACTTC
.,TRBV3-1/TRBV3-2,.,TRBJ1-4,CASSQRGGTNEKLFF,TGTGCCAGCAGCCAAAGGGGGGGAACTAATGAAAAACTGTTTTTT
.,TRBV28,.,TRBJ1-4,CASSLTATNEKLFF,TGTGCCAGCAGTTTAACGGCAACTAATGAAAAACTGTTTTTT
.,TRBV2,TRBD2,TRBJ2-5,CASRTGGETQYF,TGTGCCAGCAGAACGGGGGGTGAGACCCAGTACTTC
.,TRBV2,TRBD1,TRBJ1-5,CASSAGQSNSNQPQHF,TGTGCCAGCAGCGCGGGACAGTCGAATAGCAATCAGCCCCAGCATTTT
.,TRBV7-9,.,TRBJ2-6,CASSLAGGFRANVLTF,TGTGCCAGCAGCTTAGCTGGCGGGTTCCGGGCCAACGTCCTGACTTTC
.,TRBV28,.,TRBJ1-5,CASSLLGLYSNQPQHF,TGTGCCAGCAGTTTATTGGGGCTTTATAGCAATCAGCCCCAGCATTTT
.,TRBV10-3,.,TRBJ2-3,CASLNVGEDTDTQYF,TGTGCCTCCCTAAATGTGGGGGAGGACACAGATACGCAGTATTTT
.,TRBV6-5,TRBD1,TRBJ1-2,CATSPGTASNYGYTF,TGTGCCACCTCCCCCGGGACAGCTTCTAACTATGGCTACACCTTC
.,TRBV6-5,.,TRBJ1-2,CASSSRSFYGYTF,TGTGCCAGCAGTTCCCGGAGTTTCTATGGCTACACCTTC
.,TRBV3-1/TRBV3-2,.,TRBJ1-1,CASSPRMRAEAFF,TGTGCCAGCAGCCCGAGAATGAGAGCTGAAGCTTTCTTT
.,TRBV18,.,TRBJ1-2,CASSPWGDNYGYTF,TGTGCCAGCTCACCTTGGGGGGACAACTATGGCTACACCTTC
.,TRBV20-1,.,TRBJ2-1,CSASNQGFEQFF,TGCAGTGCTAGTAACCAGGGATTTGAGCAGTTCTTC
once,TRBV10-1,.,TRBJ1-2,CASSESTAGQRYGYTF,TGCGCCAGCAGTGAGTCGACGGCAGGGCAACGCTATGGCTACACCTTC
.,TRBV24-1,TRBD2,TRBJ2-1,CATSGRRAGASYNEQFF,TGTGCCACCAGTGGCCGTCGAGCGGGGGCATCTTACAATGAGCAGTTCTTC
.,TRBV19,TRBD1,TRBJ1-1,CASTQGADTEAFF,TGTGCCAGTACACAGGGGGCGGACACTGAAGCTTTCTTT
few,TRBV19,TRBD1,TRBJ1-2,CASSRDRRYGYTF,TGTGCCAGTAGTAGGGACAGGCGCTATGGCTACACCTTC
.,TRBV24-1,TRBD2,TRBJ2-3,CATRAGTSLPTDTQYF,TGTGCCACTAGAGCCGGGACTAGCCTCCCCACAGATACGCAGTATTTT
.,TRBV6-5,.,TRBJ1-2,CASKEPSYGYTF,TGTGCCAGCAAAGAGCCTTCCTATGGCTACACCTTC
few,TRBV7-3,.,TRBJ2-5,CASSRSSAETQYF,TGTGCCAGCAGCCGTTCTAGCGCGGAGACCCAGTACTTC
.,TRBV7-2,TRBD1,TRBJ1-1,CASSFRGQGNTEAFF,TGTGCCAGCAGCTTCCGAGGACAGGGGAACACTGAAGCTTTCTTT
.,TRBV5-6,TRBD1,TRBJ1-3,CASSSFTRTGSGNTIYF,TGTGCCAGCAGCTCATTTACGCGGACAGGGTCTGGAAACACCATATATTTT
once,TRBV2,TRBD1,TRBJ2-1,CASSDGQGYNEQFF,TGTGCCAGCAGTGACGGACAGGGCTACAATGAGCAGTTCTTC